Each of the 7 T cell receptor beta chains below was sequenced from the same sample in a study of cytomegalovirus exposure and HLA in healthy donors. PCR primers comprised 60 Vbeta and 13 Jbeta primers. Profiled with immunoSEQ multiplex PCR; TCRdb holds only in-frame clones, not every one. Among under 200,000 clones, roughly 80% were seen once, and the ten largest hold more than 2%. Sequenced material: PBMCs. Receptors were obtained from a man aged 50 to 59 in good health and CMV-seropositive.

The chain carries TRBV7-6 and TRBJ2-3, with a weak D call TRBD1 (6 bases). CDR1 is SGHVS, CDR2 FNYEAQ, per germline. With 0 bases removed from V and 0 bases from J, the gap between germline ends came to 7 bases. The CDR3 loop spans 15 amino acids. The CDR3 loop reads CASSLAGASTDTQYF. The CDR3, as DNA: TGTGCCAGCAGCTTAGCGGGGGCAAGCACAGATACGCAGTATTTT.

V usage is TRBV18 and J usage is TRBJ2-6; D is uncertain. CDR1 is KGHSH, CDR2 LQKENI, per germline. The CDR3 runs 14 residues. Trimming pared 2 bases from V and 4 bases from J, leaving 6 bases between. The CDR3 DNA sequence: TGTGCCAGCTCACCAGGGCCCGGGGCCAACGTCCTGACTTTC. This encodes CASSPGPGANVLTF.

The V and J genes are TRBV7-2 and TRBJ2-3, with 7 bases identical to TRBD2. The CDR3 spans 16 residues. Germline V CDR1 and CDR2: SGHTA, FQGNSA. J was trimmed by 7 bases and V by 1 base; bases with no gene match: 11. The CDR3 reads CASSLEAGVRLNTQYF. CDR3 bases: TGTGCCAGCAGCTTAGAGGCGGGGGTACGACTTAATACGCAGTATTTT.

J is TRBJ1-4 and V is TRBV5-1; D is possibly TRBD1 (6 bases). Germline V gene lookup returns CDR1 SGHRS and CDR2 YFSETQ. V dropped 3 bases and J dropped 2 bases, with 14 bases sitting between them. CDR3 length: 16 residues. The CDR3 sequence is CASSYRQAGTNEKLFF. DNA of the CDR3: TGCGCCAGCAGCTACCGACAGGCTGGGACTAATGAAAAACTGTTTTTT. The full variable domain, with the rest looked up from reference TRBV5-1 and TRBJ1-4, is KAGVTQTPRYLIKTRGQQVTLSCSPISGHRSVSWYQQTPGQGLQFLFEYFSETQRNKGNFPGRFSGRQFSNSRSEMNVSTLELGDSALYLCASSYRQAGTNEKLFFGSGTQLSVL.

The chain combines TRBV18 with TRBJ2-1; perhaps TRBD2 as D (6 bases). The CDR3 length is 12 residues. Trimming took 2 bases from V and 10 from J, leaving 9 bases between them. The germline CDR1 and CDR2 sequences are KGHSH and LQKENI. The CDR3 here is CASSPYREEQFF. DNA for the CDR3: TGTGCCAGCTCACCATACCGGGAGGAGCAGTTCTTC.

This clone appeared once. This chain links TRBV6-1 with TRBJ2-7, with D tentatively TRBD2 (5 bases). The CDR3 consists of 13 residues. V was shortened by 7 bases and J by 2 bases, with 12 bases between the two germline ends. Looked up from germline, CDR1 is MNHNS and CDR2 is SASEGT. The CDR3 bases are TGTGCCAGCACCCGGGGAATAACCTACGAGCAGTACTTC. This codes for CASTRGITYEQYF.

The chain carries TRBV7-9 and TRBJ2-1; 9 bases agree with TRBD1. Per the germline V gene, CDR1 is SEHNR and CDR2 is FQNEAQ (reference sequence). This CDR3 is 15 amino acids long. V lost 0 bases, J lost 6 bases, and 3 bases stayed unmatched. In DNA form, the CDR3 reads TGTGCCAGCAGCTTAGCCGGGACAGGGCGCAATGAGCAGTTCTTC. The encoded protein is CASSLAGTGRNEQFF.